The source of this T cell receptor beta chain is a study of molecular identifiers for immune sequencing clone quantification. Naive CD8 T cells were sorted, and the gate applied was CD8+CD4-CCR7+CD45RA+. Findings and limits, study-wide: Because of identical TCR molecules sharing a barcode, sizes of highly expanded clones could be underestimated.

Trimming took 7 bases from V and 1 from J, leaving 10 bases between them. The CDR3 extends over 13 amino acids. MiXCR was run by TCRdb on the PCR reads, yielding one entry per CDR3 protein. The sample records about 630,000 distinct CDR3 sequences, less than 30% being singletons. The table lists this clonotype with a few counts. The antigen remains unidentified. The sequenced sample consisted of naive CD8+ T cells from blood, with Jurkat cell RNA spiked in. Subset: FACS-sorted CD8+CD4-CCR7+CD45RA+ naive T cells. The V call is TRBV12-3 or TRBV12-4, the J call TRBJ1-1; D remains unclear. The receptor was derived from a human donor in good health. Some libraries in this study had Jurkat cell RNA spiked in. The CDR3 sequence is CASNLQANTEAFF. The CDR3 DNA follows: TGTGCCAGCAATCTCCAAGCGAACACTGAAGCTTTCTTT.